Listed below are T cell receptor beta chains from one sample, sequenced in a study of neoadjuvant anti-PD-1 for oral cavity cancer. Clones were sequenced by immunoSEQ multiplex PCR, and TCRdb holds only the in-frame ones, with some missing. The repertoire holds about 32,000 clones, around four fifths seen once, with around 3.3% in the top ten. The sequences come from PBMCs, collected after nivolumab (anti-PD-1) treatment. These receptors came from a person aged 40 to 85 with oral cavity squamous cell carcinoma. Each CDR3 is given with its conserved first and last residue. A D gene is named only where the DNA matches it firmly. Rows may omit the clone size; those that give it use once, few, many or a size class.

size	D	V	J	CDR3	DNA
NA	NA	TRBV9	TRBJ1-2	CASSVAADPATYGYTF	TGTGCCAGCAGCGTAGCGGCCGACCCGGCAACCTATGGCTACACCTTC
NA	NA	TRBV7-9	TRBJ1-2	CASSLPGFYGYTF	TGTGCCAGCAGCTTACCGGGATTCTATGGCTACACCTTC
NA	NA	TRBV2	TRBJ2-3	CASSARPSATDTQYF	TGTGCCAGCTCCGCGCGCCCCTCCGCGACAGATACGCAGTATTTT
NA	NA	TRBV7-9	TRBJ2-4	CASSPGAKNIQYF	TGTGCCAGCAGCCCCGGAGCCAAAAACATTCAGTACTTC
NA	TRBD1	TRBV10-3	TRBJ2-2	CAIRDRGQPETNTGELFF	TGTGCCATCAGGGACCGGGGACAGCCGGAGACGAACACCGGGGAGCTGTTTTTT
NA	NA	TRBV7-9	TRBJ1-5	CASSLATTGPLNQPQHF	TGTGCCAGCAGCTTAGCTACTACAGGTCCGCTAAATCAGCCCCAGCATTTT
NA	TRBD2	TRBV6-1	TRBJ2-7	CASAPGGGVNEQYF	TGTGCCAGCGCTCCGGGAGGGGGGGTCAACGAGCAGTACTTC
NA	NA	TRBV10-3	TRBJ1-5	CAISESRGEQPQHF	TGTGCCATCAGTGAGTCGAGAGGGGAGCAGCCCCAGCATTTT
NA	TRBD1	TRBV30	TRBJ1-1	CAWSWDSGNPEAFF	TGTGCCTGGAGCTGGGACAGCGGGAACCCTGAAGCTTTCTTT
NA	NA	TRBV4-1	TRBJ1-3	CASSQGYGDRRLRNTIYF	TGCGCCAGCAGCCAAGGATACGGGGACCGACGTCTAAGAAACACCATATATTTT
NA	NA	TRBV10-3	TRBJ2-1	CAISGRGGTYNEQFF	TGTGCCATCAGTGGAAGGGGGGGGACCTACAATGAGCAGTTCTTC
once	NA	TRBV27	TRBJ2-2	CASSPMDSWSNTGELFF	TGTGCCAGCAGTCCAATGGACAGTTGGTCGAACACCGGGGAGCTGTTTTTT
NA	NA	TRBV14	TRBJ2-7	CASSPTLGREQYF	TGTGCCAGCAGCCCCACCCTTGGGCGCGAGCAGTACTTC
NA	TRBD1	TRBV2	TRBJ2-1	CASTRDSYNEQFF	TGTGCCAGCACCCGGGACAGCTACAATGAGCAGTTCTTC
NA	NA	TRBV27	TRBJ2-2	CASSPEGTNTGELFF	TGTGCCAGCAGTCCCGAGGGGACGAACACCGGGGAGCTGTTTTTT
NA	TRBD1	TRBV18	TRBJ1-1	CASSPDRGTEAFF	TGTGCCAGCTCACCCGACAGGGGCACTGAAGCTTTCTTT
NA	TRBD2	TRBV10-1	TRBJ2-3	CASSESPSGGSTDTQYF	TGCGCCAGCAGTGAGTCGCCTAGCGGGGGTTCCACAGATACGCAGTATTTT
NA	NA	TRBV5-1	TRBJ1-2	CASSLGNARDGYTF	TGCGCCAGCAGCTTGGGGAATGCGCGGGATGGCTACACCTTC
NA	TRBD1	TRBV6-5	TRBJ1-1	CASRRQGDTEAFF	TGTGCCAGCAGACGACAGGGAGACACTGAAGCTTTCTTT
NA	TRBD1	TRBV2	TRBJ2-2	CASRGQANTGELFF	TGTGCCAGCAGGGGACAGGCGAACACCGGGGAGCTGTTTTTT